A single sample is the source of the 26 T cell receptor beta chains below, sequenced in a study of monozygotic twins with inflammatory bowel disease. TCRdb reprocessed the 5' RACE reads, keeping one entry per CDR3 protein, no DNA. The sample has more than 300,000 distinct CDR3 sequences. The sequenced sample consisted of blood. Receptor source: a human donor with ulcerative colitis or Crohn's disease, or a healthy co-twin of an affected twin (not recorded which).

The J gene is TRBJ1-5, the V gene TRBV6-1. CDR3 length equals 14 residues. From germline, CDR1 is MNHNS and CDR2 SASEGT. CDR3 protein: CASRSTVKNQPQHF.

CDR3 protein: CSLKRPSGTEAFF. The genes are TRBV20-1 and TRBJ1-1. Germline V lookup: CDR1 DFQATT, CDR2 SNEGSKA (reference sequence). The CDR3 contains 13 residues.

CDR3 in amino acids: CSATGTRYNEQFF. V usage is TRBV29-1 and J usage is TRBJ2-1. The CDR3 runs 13 residues. From germline, CDR1 is SQVTM and CDR2 ANQGSEA.

This chain links TRBV5-1 with TRBJ2-6. Germline loops: CDR1 SGHRS, CDR2 YFSETQ. The CDR3 covers 15 residues. The CDR3 sequence is CASSSDRSGANVLTF.

CDR3 residues: CATSHDSYGYTF. This chain uses TRBV24-1 with TRBJ1-2; TCRdb's assignment of TRBD1 cannot be checked, as there is no DNA. Germline V lookup: CDR1 KGHDR, CDR2 SFDVKD. The CDR3 is 12 residues long.

This chain links TRBV12-3 or TRBV12-4 with TRBJ2-5; the TCRdb call, TRBD1, lacks DNA for checking. This CDR3 has 14 amino acids. The CDR3 sequence is CASSQTGGMETQYF.

V usage is TRBV25-1 and J usage is TRBJ1-2. CDR1 and CDR2 from the germline V gene are MGHDK and SYGVNS. The CDR3 runs 13 residues. CDR3 region: CASSGDRYYGYTF.

The rearrangement uses TRBV27 and TRBJ1-2; the D call of TRBD1 rests on TCRdb alone, since no DNA is present to check it. CDR3 size: 14 residues. Germline CDR1 and CDR2: MNHEY and SMNVEV (reference sequence). CDR3: CASSPQGSKNGYTF.

The chain combines TRBV14 with TRBJ2-5; TCRdb proposes TRBD2, but this gene call is untestable without DNA. The CDR3 extends over 15 amino acids. In germline, CDR1 is SGHDN, CDR2 FVKESK. CDR3 amino acids: CASSQEAARRETQYF. Complete variable domain (other parts from reference TRBV14 and TRBJ2-5): EAGVTQFPSHSVIEKGQTVTLRCDPISGHDNLYWYRRVMGKEIKFLLHFVKESKQDESGMPNNRFLAERTGGTYSTLKVQPAELEDSGVYFCASSQEAARRETQYFGPGTRLLVL.

The chain is built from TRBV5-1 and TRBJ2-5; TCRdb proposes TRBD2, but this gene call is untestable without DNA. Germline V lookup: CDR1 SGHRS, CDR2 YFSETQ. CDR3 size: 14 residues. The CDR3 loop is CASSSGLPQETQYF.

The rearrangement joins TRBV2 to TRBJ2-3; TCRdb calls TRBD2, which cannot be checked without DNA. The CDR3 is made up of 13 amino acids. Germline V lookup: CDR1 SNHLY, CDR2 FYNNEI. This CDR3 reads CASGTSGIGTQYF.

The V gene is TRBV10-3, the J gene TRBJ2-7. The CDR3 loop spans 13 amino acids. Per germline, CDR1 ENHRY and CDR2 SYGVKD. The CDR3 protein is CAISESTIYEQYF.

The V and J genes are TRBV12-5 and TRBJ2-1. Germline V gives CDR1 LGHNT, CDR2 FRNRAP. This CDR3 is 15 amino acids long. CDR3 in amino acids: CASGSTGSSYNEQFF.

CDR3 residues: CASSLTLGELFF. This chain joins TRBV7-3 and TRBJ2-2. The CDR3 is 12 amino acids. Germline V CDR1 and CDR2: SGHTA, FQGTGA.

The V and J genes are TRBV3-1 and TRBJ2-2; without DNA, the TCRdb call of TRBD2 cannot be checked. The germline gives CDR1 LGHDT, CDR2 YNNKEL (reference sequence). The CDR3 is made up of 18 amino acids. The CDR3: CASSQDRPGGPVGGELFF.

This chain connects TRBV28 to TRBJ2-2; TCRdb indicates TRBD1, and absent DNA this call remains unverified. The CDR3 loop spans 15 amino acids. The V gene's germline CDR1 is MDHEN and CDR2 SYDVKM. CDR3 sequence: CASRTGTYVSGELFF.

The chain employs TRBV5-6 and TRBJ2-5; the D gene TCRdb calls, TRBD2, cannot be checked with no DNA. There are 17 residues in the CDR3. In germline, CDR1 is SGHDT, CDR2 YYEEEE. The CDR3 here is CASSLSGSGGLQETQYF.

V gene TRBV20-1 combines with J gene TRBJ2-1; TCRdb calls TRBD1, which cannot be checked without DNA. Germline V lookup: CDR1 DFQATT, CDR2 SNEGSKA (reference sequence). The CDR3 is made up of 15 amino acids. CDR3 sequence: CSAVNPGVSYNEQFF.

The rearrangement uses TRBV5-1 and TRBJ2-3; with no DNA, the TCRdb D assignment of TRBD1 cannot be verified. The germline V gene encodes CDR1 SGHRS and CDR2 YFSETQ. The CDR3 loop spans 17 amino acids. CDR3 sequence reads: CASSGGPGRFDPDTQYF.

The chain links TRBV4-3 to TRBJ2-3. Germline values: CDR1 LGHNA, CDR2 YSLEER. The CDR3 has 15 residues. Here the CDR3 reads CASSQDPERTDTQYF.

The chain carries TRBV6-1 and TRBJ2-3; TCRdb proposes TRBD2, but this gene call is untestable without DNA. Germline V gene data show CDR1 as MNHNS and CDR2 as SASEGT. The length of the CDR3 is 17 residues. CDR3 sequence reads: CASSRAGGGPSTDTQYF.

The CDR3 here is CAISESGLYNSPLHF. This sequence joins TRBV10-3 and TRBJ1-6. The CDR3 sequence is 15 residues long. Looked up from germline, CDR1 is ENHRY and CDR2 is SYGVKD.

The V and J genes are TRBV19 and TRBJ2-1; the D call from TCRdb, TRBD1, cannot be confirmed without DNA. CDR3 length: 14 residues. Germline-derived CDR1 and CDR2 are LNHDA and SQIVND (reference sequence). CDR3 protein: CASRKGYRVDEQFF. The full variable domain, completed using reference TRBV19 and TRBJ2-1, is DGGITQSPKYLFRKEGQNVTLSCEQNLNHDAMYWYRQDPGQGLRLIYYSQIVNDFQKGDIAEGYSVSREKKESFPLTVTSAQKNPTAFYLCASRKGYRVDEQFFGPGTRLTVL.

The V call is TRBV5-1, the J call TRBJ2-4. Germline-derived CDR1 and CDR2 are SGHRS and YFSETQ. The CDR3 extends over 14 amino acids. The CDR3 is CASSLGRAENIQYF.

The chain joins TRBV6-1 to TRBJ2-4; the D call of TRBD1 rests on TCRdb alone, since no DNA is present to check it. Germline loops: CDR1 MNHNS, CDR2 SASEGT. There are 16 residues in the CDR3. This CDR3 is CASSTRDRDPKNIQYF.

The rearrangement uses TRBV2 and TRBJ2-5; as DNA is missing, the TRBD2 call by TCRdb cannot be tested. Germline V gene lookup returns CDR1 SNHLY and CDR2 FYNNEI. The CDR3 sequence is 12 residues long. CDR3: CASGPVLETQYF.